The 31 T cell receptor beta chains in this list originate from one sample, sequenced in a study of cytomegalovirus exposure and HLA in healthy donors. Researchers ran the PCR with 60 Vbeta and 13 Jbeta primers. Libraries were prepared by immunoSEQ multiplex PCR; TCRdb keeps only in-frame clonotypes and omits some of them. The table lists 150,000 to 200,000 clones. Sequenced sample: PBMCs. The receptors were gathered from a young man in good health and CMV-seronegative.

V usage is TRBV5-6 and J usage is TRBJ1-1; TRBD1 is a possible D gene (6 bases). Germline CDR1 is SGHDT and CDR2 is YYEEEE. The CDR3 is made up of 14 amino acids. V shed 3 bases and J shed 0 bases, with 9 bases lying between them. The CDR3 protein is CASSWTDMNTEAFF. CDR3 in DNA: TGTGCCAGCAGCTGGACAGACATGAACACTGAAGCTTTCTTT.

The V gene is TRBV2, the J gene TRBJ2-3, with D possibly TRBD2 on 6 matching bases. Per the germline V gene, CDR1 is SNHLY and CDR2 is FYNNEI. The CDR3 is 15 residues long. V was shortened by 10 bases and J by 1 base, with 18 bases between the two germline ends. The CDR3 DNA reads TGTGCCAACCTCTTGGGGTGGGGGGGCACAGATACGCAGTATTTT. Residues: CANLLGWGGTDTQYF.

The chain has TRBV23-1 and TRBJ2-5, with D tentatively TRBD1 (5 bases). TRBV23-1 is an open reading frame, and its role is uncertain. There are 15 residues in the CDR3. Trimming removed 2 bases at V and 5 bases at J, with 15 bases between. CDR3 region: CASSQRVAGAETQYF. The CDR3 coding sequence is TGCGCCAGCAGTCAAAGGGTGGCTGGGGCGGAGACCCAGTACTTC.

The CDR3 nucleotides read TGTGCCAGCAGCTTAGCCTCTCACAGGTCAGATACGCAGTATTTT. Residues: CASSLASHRSDTQYF. V and J are TRBV7-2 and TRBJ2-3, with D perhaps TRBD1 (5 bases). The CDR3 totals 15 residues. From germline, CDR1 is SGHTA and CDR2 FQGNSA. Trimming cost V 0 bases and J 4 bases, with 11 bases left between them.

As DNA, the CDR3 is TGTGCCAGCAGCTTATCGGGGTTGGGGCAGTACTTC. Translating gives CASSLSGLGQYF. The chain employs TRBV5-6 and TRBJ2-7, with a tentative D call TRBD2 (5 bases). In germline, CDR1 is SGHDT, CDR2 YYEEEE. Trimming took off 2 bases at V and 9 bases at J, with 12 bases between the two ends. The CDR3 is 12 residues long.

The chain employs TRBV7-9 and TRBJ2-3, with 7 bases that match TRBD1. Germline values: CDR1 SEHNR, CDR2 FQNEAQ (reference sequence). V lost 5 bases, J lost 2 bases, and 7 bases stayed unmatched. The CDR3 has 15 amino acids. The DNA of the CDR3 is TGTGCCAGCAGCCCGGGACAGTGGGACACAGATACGCAGTATTTT. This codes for CASSPGQWDTDTQYF.

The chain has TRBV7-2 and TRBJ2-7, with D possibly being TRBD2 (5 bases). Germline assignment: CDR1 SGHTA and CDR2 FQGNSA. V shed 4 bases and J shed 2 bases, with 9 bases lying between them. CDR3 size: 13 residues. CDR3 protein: CASSWEQTYEQYF. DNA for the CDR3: TGTGCCAGCAGCTGGGAGCAGACCTACGAGCAGTACTTC.

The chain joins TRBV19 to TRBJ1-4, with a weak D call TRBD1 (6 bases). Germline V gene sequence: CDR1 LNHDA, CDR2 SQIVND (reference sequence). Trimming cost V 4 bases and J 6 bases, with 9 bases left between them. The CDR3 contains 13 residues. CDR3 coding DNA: TGTGCCAGTAGTACAGGGGACCATGAAAAACTGTTTTTT. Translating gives CASSTGDHEKLFF.

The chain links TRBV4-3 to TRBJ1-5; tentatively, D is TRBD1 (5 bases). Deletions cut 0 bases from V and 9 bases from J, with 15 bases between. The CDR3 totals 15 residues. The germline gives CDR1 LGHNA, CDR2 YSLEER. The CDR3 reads CASSQDRQQGTPQHF. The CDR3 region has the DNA TGCGCCAGCAGCCAAGATCGTCAGCAGGGCACGCCCCAGCATTTT.

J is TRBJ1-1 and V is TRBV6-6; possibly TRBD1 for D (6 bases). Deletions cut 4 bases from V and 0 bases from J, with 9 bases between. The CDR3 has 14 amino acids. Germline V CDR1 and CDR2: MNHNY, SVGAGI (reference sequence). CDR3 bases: TGTGCCAGCAGTTTAGGACAGATGAACACTGAAGCTTTCTTT. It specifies CASSLGQMNTEAFF.

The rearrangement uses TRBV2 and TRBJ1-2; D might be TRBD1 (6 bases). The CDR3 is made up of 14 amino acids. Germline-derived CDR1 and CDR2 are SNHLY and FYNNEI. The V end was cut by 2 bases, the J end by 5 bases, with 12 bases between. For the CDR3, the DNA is TGTGCCAGCAGTGAACGGGGGGGCGATTATGGCTACACCTTC. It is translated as CASSERGGDYGYTF.

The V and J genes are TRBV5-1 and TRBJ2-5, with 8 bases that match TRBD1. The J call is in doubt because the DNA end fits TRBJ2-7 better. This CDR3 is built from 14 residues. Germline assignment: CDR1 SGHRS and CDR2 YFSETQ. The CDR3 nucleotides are TGCGCCAGCAAATTAGGGACAGGCGACTACGAGCAGTACTTC. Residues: CASKLGTGDYEQYF.

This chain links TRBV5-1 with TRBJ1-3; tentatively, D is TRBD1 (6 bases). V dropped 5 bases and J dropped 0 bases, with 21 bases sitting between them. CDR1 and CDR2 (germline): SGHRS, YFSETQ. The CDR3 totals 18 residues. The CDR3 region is CASRPLQDSYDSGNTIYF. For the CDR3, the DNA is TGCGCCAGCAGACCCCTCCAGGACAGCTATGACTCTGGAAACACCATATATTTT.

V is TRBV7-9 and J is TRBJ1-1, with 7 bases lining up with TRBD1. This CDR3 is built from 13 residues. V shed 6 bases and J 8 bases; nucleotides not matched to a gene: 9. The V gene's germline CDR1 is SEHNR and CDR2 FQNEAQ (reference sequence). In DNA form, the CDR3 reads TGTGCCAGCAGAGAGACAGGGTGGCGAGAAGCTTTCTTT. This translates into CASRETGWREAFF.

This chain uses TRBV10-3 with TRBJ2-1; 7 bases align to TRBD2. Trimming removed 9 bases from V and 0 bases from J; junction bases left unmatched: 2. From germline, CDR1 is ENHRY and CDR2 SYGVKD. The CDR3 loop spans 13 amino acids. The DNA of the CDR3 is TGTGCCATAGCGGGGAGCTCCTACAATGAGCAGTTCTTC. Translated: CAIAGSSYNEQFF.

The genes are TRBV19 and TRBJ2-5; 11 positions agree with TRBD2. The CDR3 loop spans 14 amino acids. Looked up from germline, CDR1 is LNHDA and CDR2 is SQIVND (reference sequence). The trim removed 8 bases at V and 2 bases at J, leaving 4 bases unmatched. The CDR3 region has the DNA TGTGCCAGTCGCCTAGCGGGGGGACAAGAGACCCAGTACTTC. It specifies CASRLAGGQETQYF.

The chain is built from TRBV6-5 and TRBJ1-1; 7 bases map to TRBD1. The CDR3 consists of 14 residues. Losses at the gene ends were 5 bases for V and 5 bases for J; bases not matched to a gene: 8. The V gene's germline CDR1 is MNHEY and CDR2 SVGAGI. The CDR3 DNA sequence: TGTGCCAGCAGTGCTTCGACAGGGAGAACTGAAGCTTTCTTT. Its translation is CASSASTGRTEAFF.

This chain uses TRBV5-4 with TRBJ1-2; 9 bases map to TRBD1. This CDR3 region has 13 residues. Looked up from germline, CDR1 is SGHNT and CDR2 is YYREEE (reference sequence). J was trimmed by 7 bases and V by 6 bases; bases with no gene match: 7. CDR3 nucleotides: TGTGCCAGCACCTGGGACAGGGTCATTGGCTACACCTTC. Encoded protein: CASTWDRVIGYTF.

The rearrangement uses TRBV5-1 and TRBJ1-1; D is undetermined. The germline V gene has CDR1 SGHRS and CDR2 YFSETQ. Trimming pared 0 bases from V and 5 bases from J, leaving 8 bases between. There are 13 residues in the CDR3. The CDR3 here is CASSLASETEAFF. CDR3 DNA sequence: TGCGCCAGCAGCTTGGCATCAGAAACTGAAGCTTTCTTT.

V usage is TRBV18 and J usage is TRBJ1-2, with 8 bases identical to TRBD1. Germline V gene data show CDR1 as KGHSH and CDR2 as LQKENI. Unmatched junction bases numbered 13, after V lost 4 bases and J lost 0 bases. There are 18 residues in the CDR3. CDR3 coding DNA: TGTGCCAGCTCACTCGACAGGGGAAATATCTATACTAACTATGGCTACACCTTC. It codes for CASSLDRGNIYTNYGYTF.

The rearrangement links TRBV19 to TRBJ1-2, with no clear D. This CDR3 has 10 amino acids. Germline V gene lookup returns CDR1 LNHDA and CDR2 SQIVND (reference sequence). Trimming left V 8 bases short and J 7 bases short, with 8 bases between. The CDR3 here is CASWGVGYTF. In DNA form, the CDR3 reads TGTGCCAGTTGGGGAGTTGGCTACACCTTC.

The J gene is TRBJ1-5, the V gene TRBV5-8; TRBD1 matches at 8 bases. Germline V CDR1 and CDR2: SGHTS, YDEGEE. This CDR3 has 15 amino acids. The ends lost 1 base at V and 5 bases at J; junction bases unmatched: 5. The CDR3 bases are TGTGCCAGCAGCTTGCGGACAGGGTTCGATCAGCCCCAGCATTTT. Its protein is CASSLRTGFDQPQHF.

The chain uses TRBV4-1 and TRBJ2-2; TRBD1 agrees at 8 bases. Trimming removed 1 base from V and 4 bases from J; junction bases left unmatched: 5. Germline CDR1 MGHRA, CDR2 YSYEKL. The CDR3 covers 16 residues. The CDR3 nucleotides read TGCGCCAGCAGCCAAGTGGGGGGACAGGCCACCGGGGAGCTGTTTTTT. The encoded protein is CASSQVGGQATGELFF.

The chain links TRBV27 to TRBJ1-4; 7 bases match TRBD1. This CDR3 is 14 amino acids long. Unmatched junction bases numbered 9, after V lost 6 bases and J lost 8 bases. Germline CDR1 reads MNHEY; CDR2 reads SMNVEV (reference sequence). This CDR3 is CASSKTGHREKLFF. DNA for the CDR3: TGTGCCAGCAGCAAGACAGGGCACAGGGAAAAACTGTTTTTT.

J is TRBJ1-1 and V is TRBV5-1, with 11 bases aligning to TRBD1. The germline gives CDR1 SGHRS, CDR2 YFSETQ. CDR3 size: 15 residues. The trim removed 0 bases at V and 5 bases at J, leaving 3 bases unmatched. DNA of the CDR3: TGCGCCAGCAGCTTGGAGGACAGGGGGCGAACTGAAGCTTTCTTT. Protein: CASSLEDRGRTEAFF. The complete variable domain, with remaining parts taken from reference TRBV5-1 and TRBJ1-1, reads KAGVTQTPRYLIKTRGQQVTLSCSPISGHRSVSWYQQTPGQGLQFLFEYFSETQRNKGNFPGRFSGRQFSNSRSEMNVSTLELGDSALYLCASSLEDRGRTEAFFGQGTRLTVV.

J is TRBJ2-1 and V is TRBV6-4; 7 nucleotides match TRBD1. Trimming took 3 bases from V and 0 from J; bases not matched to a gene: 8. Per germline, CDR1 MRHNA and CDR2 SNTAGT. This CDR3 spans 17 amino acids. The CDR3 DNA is TGTGCCAGCAGTGATCAGGGGGTAGCGAGCTCCTACAATGAGCAGTTCTTC. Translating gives CASSDQGVASSYNEQFF.

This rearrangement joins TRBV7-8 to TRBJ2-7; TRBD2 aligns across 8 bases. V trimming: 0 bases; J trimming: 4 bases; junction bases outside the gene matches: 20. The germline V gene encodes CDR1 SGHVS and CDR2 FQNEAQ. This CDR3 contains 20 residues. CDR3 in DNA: TGTGCCAGCAGCTTAGCTCGGGTGGGAGCGGGAGATGAGGCCCTGTACGAGCAGTACTTC. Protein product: CASSLARVGAGDEALYEQYF.

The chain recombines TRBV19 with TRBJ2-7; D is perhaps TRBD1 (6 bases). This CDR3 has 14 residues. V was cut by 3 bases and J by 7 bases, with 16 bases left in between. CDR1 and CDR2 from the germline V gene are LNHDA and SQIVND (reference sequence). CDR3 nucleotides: TGTGCCAGTAGTATCGTGGGACAAACCGGGGAGCAGTACTTC. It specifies CASSIVGQTGEQYF.

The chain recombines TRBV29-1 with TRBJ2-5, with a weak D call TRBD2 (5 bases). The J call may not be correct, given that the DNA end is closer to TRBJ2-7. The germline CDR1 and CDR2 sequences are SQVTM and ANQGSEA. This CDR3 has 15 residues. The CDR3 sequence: CSVINPSFSSYEQYF. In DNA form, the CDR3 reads TGCAGCGTAATCAACCCTAGCTTCTCCTCCTACGAGCAGTACTTC.

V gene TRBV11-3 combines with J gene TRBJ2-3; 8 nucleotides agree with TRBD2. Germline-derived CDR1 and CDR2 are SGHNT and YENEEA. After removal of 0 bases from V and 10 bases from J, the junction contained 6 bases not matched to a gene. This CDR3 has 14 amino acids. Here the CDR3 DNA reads TGTGCCAGCAGCTTAGACGGGACTAGTCCGCCGCAGTATTTT. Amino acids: CASSLDGTSPPQYF.

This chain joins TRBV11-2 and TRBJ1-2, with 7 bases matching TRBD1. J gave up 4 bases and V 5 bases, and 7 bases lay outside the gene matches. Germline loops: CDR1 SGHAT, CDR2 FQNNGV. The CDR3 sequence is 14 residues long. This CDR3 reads CASSAPGGVYGYTF. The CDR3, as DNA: TGTGCCAGCAGCGCCCCAGGGGGTGTCTATGGCTACACCTTC.